This TCR beta chain was identified in a study of T cells after yellow fever vaccination. V lost 4 bases and J lost 0; bases outside the gene matches: 7. The CDR3 runs 16 residues. The germline CDR1 and CDR2 sequences are SGHVS and FNYEAQ. This clonotype was seen repeatedly, ten times or more. Its target is not known. As TCR cDNA was made by 5'RACE template switching, a universal primer site and UMIs were added. MiXCR, applied by TCRdb to the 5' RACE reads, yields one record per CDR3 protein. The sample consists of tens of thousands of distinct CDR3 sequences, 7.1% of them appearing once. General observations from the study: In post-booster samples, most primary-vaccination clones reappeared (approximately 95% CD4, nearly 90% CD8). From the bulk population, abundant clonotypes could contaminate and appear within FACS-sorted repertoires.

Source: CD8+ T cells sorted from PBMCs, taken on the day of the first yellow fever vaccination. V is TRBV7-6 and J is TRBJ1-1; 8 positions agree with TRBD1. The sequence came from a man aged 18 to 29 who received the YFV17D yellow fever vaccine. CDR3 amino acids: CASSSGTGLMNTEAFF. The DNA for the CDR3 is TGTGCCAGCAGCTCTGGGACAGGACTCATGAACACTGAAGCTTTCTTT.